The 4 T cell receptor beta chains listed next were all sequenced from one sample in a study of CD8 T cells in ankylosing spondylitis. TCRdb re-derived calls from the 5' RACE reads in MiXCR, one entry per CDR3 protein. The sample lists about 42,000 distinct CDR3 sequences, over 3.5% occurring once. Material for sequencing was blood, either unsorted or a sorted T cell fraction (not recorded which). These receptors were taken from a female donor with ankylosing spondylitis or in good health (not recorded which).

This clonotype was recorded at least ten times. This rearrangement joins TRBV9 to TRBJ2-1, with 8 bases that match TRBD2. This CDR3 comprises 16 residues. Germline V CDR1 and CDR2: SGDLS, YYNGEE. With V trimmed by 1 base and J by 9 bases, 12 bases remained unmatched. CDR3 in DNA: TGTGCCAGCAGCGTAAGCGGGACTAGACTAAACAGTGAGCAGTTCTTC. Its protein product is CASSVSGTRLNSEQFF.

The sample holds many counts of this clonotype. This chain connects TRBV9 to TRBJ1-2; no clear D gene. V was trimmed by 3 bases and J by 0 bases, leaving 12 bases between them. CDR1 and CDR2 (germline): SGDLS, YYNGEE. The CDR3 sequence is 15 residues long. The chain's CDR3 is CASSETDGANYGYTF. For the CDR3, the DNA is TGTGCCAGCAGCGAGACCGACGGTGCTAACTATGGCTACACCTTC. The full variable domain, its missing parts supplied by reference TRBV9 and TRBJ1-2, is DSGVTQTPKHLITATGQRVTLRCSPRSGDLSVYWYQQSLDQGLQFLIQYYNGEERAKGNILERFSAQQFPDLHSELNLSSLELGDSALYFCASSETDGANYGYTFGSGTRLTVV.

The sample holds many counts of this clonotype. CDR3 amino acids: CASSALDRTKTGYTF. DNA of the CDR3: TGTGCCAGCAGCGCCCTTGACAGGACCAAAACGGGCTACACCTTC. The chain links TRBV9 to TRBJ1-2; TRBD1 is a possible D gene (6 bases). Germline V lookup: CDR1 SGDLS, CDR2 YYNGEE. The CDR3 extends over 15 amino acids. The V end was cut by 3 bases, the J end by 8 bases, with 20 bases between.

In this sample, this clonotype turned up many times. This rearrangement joins TRBV9 to TRBJ2-3; 14 bases agree with TRBD2. CDR3 length equals 18 residues. Germline V gene sequence: CDR1 SGDLS, CDR2 YYNGEE. Trimming cost V 4 bases and J 1 base; bases outside gene matches: 8. The CDR3 nucleotides are TGTGCCAGCAGCACTCGACTAGCGGGGGGGCCTGGCACAGATACGCAGTATTTT. It translates to CASSTRLAGGPGTDTQYF.